The rows below give T cell receptor beta chains drawn from one sample of a study of blood T cell repertoires in COVID-19. Profiling relied on immunoSEQ multiplex PCR, and the TCRdb table lists in-frame clones only, not all of them. The sample lists approximately 220,000 clones, roughly 80% occurring once. The sample comprised peripheral blood. The origin of the receptors is an older woman with acute or convalescent COVID-19. CDR3s include the opening cysteine and the closing phenylalanine or tryptophan. A D gene is named only where the DNA matches it firmly. Part of the rows lack a size; the others show once, few, many or a class for expanded clones.

CDR3 protein	CDR3 DNA	clone size	V gene	J gene	D gene
CSAGDIEAFF	TGCAGTGCCGGGGACATTGAAGCTTTCTTT	-	TRBV20-1	TRBJ1-1	-
CASSPPGLADPTDTQYF	TGTGCCAGTAGTCCTCCGGGACTAGCGGACCCCACAGATACGCAGTATTTT	few	TRBV19	TRBJ2-3	TRBD2
CASSPLMTGPDTIYF	TGTGCCAGCTCACCCCTGATGACAGGCCCCGACACCATATATTTT	-	TRBV18	TRBJ1-3	-
CASSPRQVEGTGELFF	TGTGCCAGCTCACCCCGACAGGTTGAAGGTACCGGGGAGCTGTTTTTT	-	TRBV18	TRBJ2-2	-
CAARRIGSYNSPLHF	TGTGCAGCGAGAAGGATCGGGTCATATAATTCACCCCTCCACTTT	-	TRBV2	TRBJ1-6	-
CASTFAGQGGNQPQHF	TGTGCCAGCACCTTCGCCGGACAGGGTGGTAATCAGCCCCAGCATTTT	-	TRBV6-6	TRBJ1-5	TRBD1
CASSPFYARAKDGYTF	TGTGCCAGCAGCCCTTTTTATGCCAGGGCGAAAGATGGCTACACCTTC	once	TRBV7-2	TRBJ1-2	-
CASSLVGNTIYF	TGTGCCAGCAGTTTAGTAGGAAACACCATATATTTT	-	TRBV28	TRBJ1-3	-
CASSPGQVLSGNTIYF	TGTGCCAGCAGCCCGGGACAGGTCCTCTCTGGAAACACCATATATTTT	-	TRBV28	TRBJ1-3	TRBD1
CSVGDRGTGELFF	TGCAGCGTTGGCGATCGGGGCACCGGGGAGCTGTTTTTT	-	TRBV29-1	TRBJ2-2	-
CASSLDRGSGYNSPLHF	TGCGCCAGCAGCTTGGACAGGGGGAGCGGCTATAATTCACCCCTCCACTTT	few	TRBV5-1	TRBJ1-6	TRBD1
CASSFAGSGNTIYF	TGTGCCAGCAGCTTCGCCGGCTCTGGAAACACCATATATTTT	few	TRBV7-9	TRBJ1-3	-
CASSPPDRGVYGYTF	TGTGCCAGCAGTCCTCCGGACAGGGGGGTCTATGGCTACACCTTC	-	TRBV28	TRBJ1-2	TRBD1
CASSTGTDTDTQYF	TGCGCCAGCAGCACCGGGACAGACACTGATACGCAGTATTTT	-	TRBV5-1	TRBJ2-3	TRBD1
CASSVSFANTGELFF	TGTGCCAGCAGTGTTTCGTTCGCGAACACCGGGGAGCTGTTTTTT	-	TRBV6-4	TRBJ2-2	-
CASSQVLVGGDTQYF	TGTGCCAGCAGCCAAGTTCTGGTTGGCGGGGATACGCAGTATTTT	few	TRBV4-2	TRBJ2-3	-
CASSKAGGLAGGPDEQYF	TGTGCCAGCAGCAAAGCTGGAGGACTAGCGGGGGGGCCTGACGAGCAGTACTTC	-	TRBV21-1	TRBJ2-7	-
CASSLSRNQPQHF	TGTGCCAGCAGTTTAAGCAGGAATCAGCCCCAGCATTTT	-	TRBV12-3/TRBV12-4	TRBJ1-5	-
CASRLQGAMENTEAFF	TGTGCCAGCAGACTTCAGGGGGCTATGGAGAACACTGAAGCTTTCTTT	-	TRBV2	TRBJ1-1	TRBD1
CASGTGLYGYTF	TGTGCCAGCGGGACAGGACTCTATGGCTACACCTTC	-	TRBV19	TRBJ1-2	TRBD1
CASSLTGDYGYTF	TGTGCCAGCAGCTTGACCGGGGACTATGGCTACACCTTC	-	TRBV11-2	TRBJ1-2	-
CASSLAASGGAGDTQYF	TGTGCCAGCAGCTTAGCGGCTAGCGGGGGGGCCGGAGATACGCAGTATTTT	-	TRBV7-2	TRBJ2-3	TRBD2
CASSITRDIHTGELFF	TGTGCCAGTAGTATAACCCGGGACATTCACACCGGGGAGCTGTTTTTT	-	TRBV19	TRBJ2-2	-
CASSAQGTFAETQYF	TGTGCCAGCAGCGCACAGGGGACATTTGCCGAGACCCAGTACTTC	-	TRBV6-4	TRBJ2-5	TRBD1
CASSLLSGTGYGYTF	TGCGCCAGCAGCCTACTTTCCGGGACAGGATATGGCTACACCTTC	-	TRBV4-3	TRBJ1-2	TRBD1
CASSIRVSGVNTEAFF	TGTGCCAGCAGCATTAGGGTATCAGGGGTGAACACTGAAGCTTTCTTT	-	TRBV11-2	TRBJ1-1	-
CASSVAHGGRGGGELFF	TGTGCCAGCAGCGTAGCTCACGGTGGCCGGGGAGGTGGGGAGCTGTTTTTT	-	TRBV9	TRBJ2-2	-
CATSPRDSSTDTQYF	TGTGCCACCAGCCCTCGGGACTCTAGCACAGATACGCAGTATTTT	-	TRBV15	TRBJ2-3	-